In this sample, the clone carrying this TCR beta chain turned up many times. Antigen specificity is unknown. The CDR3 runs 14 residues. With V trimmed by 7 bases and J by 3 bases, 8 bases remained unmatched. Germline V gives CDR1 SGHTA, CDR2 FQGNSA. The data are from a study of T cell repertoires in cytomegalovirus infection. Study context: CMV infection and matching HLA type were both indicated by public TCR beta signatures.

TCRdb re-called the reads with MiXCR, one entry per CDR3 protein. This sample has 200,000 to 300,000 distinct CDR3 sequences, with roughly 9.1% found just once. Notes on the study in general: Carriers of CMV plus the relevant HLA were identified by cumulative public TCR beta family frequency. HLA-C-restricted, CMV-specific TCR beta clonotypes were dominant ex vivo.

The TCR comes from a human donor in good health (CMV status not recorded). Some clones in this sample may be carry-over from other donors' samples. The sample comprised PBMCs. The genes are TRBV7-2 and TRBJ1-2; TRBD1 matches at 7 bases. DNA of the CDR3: TGTGCCAGCACCCGGGACAGCAGCGACTATGGCTACACCTTC. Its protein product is CASTRDSSDYGYTF.